The 16 T cell receptor beta chains below come from one sample, sequenced in a study of shared clonotypes between healthy human individuals. TCRdb's table, derived via immunoSEQ multiplex PCR, lists solely in-frame clones and lacks some. Here the sample spans about 580,000 clones, about 98% being singletons. It was CD45RO-negative cells, positively selected for CCR7, that made up naive CD8 cells, with terminally differentiated effector memory CD45RA+ cells excluded. Sequencing was done on a sample of naive CD8+ T cells sorted from blood. The receptors come from a young man in good health.

The chain combines TRBV11-2 with TRBJ2-5; perhaps TRBD2 as D (5 bases). V was cut by 5 bases and J by 2 bases, with 15 bases left in between. The CDR3 covers 15 residues. Germline values: CDR1 SGHAT, CDR2 FQNNGV. CDR3 nucleotide sequence: TGTGCCAGCAGCCCACCCTTGAGGGAGCAAGAGACCCAGTACTTC. This sequence encodes CASSPPLREQETQYF.

V usage is TRBV5-1 and J usage is TRBJ2-7; D gene uncertain. The CDR3 runs 13 residues. CDR1 SGHRS and CDR2 YFSETQ come from the germline V gene. Trimming pared 1 base from V and 2 bases from J, leaving 7 bases between. CDR3 DNA sequence: TGCGCCAGCAGCTTGCAAGCAACCTACGAGCAGTACTTC. It encodes CASSLQATYEQYF. The whole variable domain, filled in from reference TRBV5-1 and TRBJ2-7, reads KAGVTQTPRYLIKTRGQQVTLSCSPISGHRSVSWYQQTPGQGLQFLFEYFSETQRNKGNFPGRFSGRQFSNSRSEMNVSTLELGDSALYLCASSLQATYEQYFGPGTRLTVT.

The rearrangement uses TRBV10-2 and TRBJ2-1, with TRBD2 matching over 8 bases. Germline-derived CDR1 and CDR2 are WSHSY and SAAADI. Losses at the gene ends were 2 bases for V and 4 bases for J; bases not matched to a gene: 4. The CDR3 consists of 15 residues. The CDR3 DNA follows: TGCGCCAGCAGTGAGACCGGGAGGGGTTACAATGAGCAGTTCTTC. This gives the protein CASSETGRGYNEQFF.

Note on this clone: The sample has other DNA sequences that encode this CDR3 too. The chain is built from TRBV27 and TRBJ2-7; D is perhaps TRBD1 or TRBD2 (5 bases each). Trimming removed 3 bases from V and 2 bases from J, with 8 bases in between. This CDR3 spans 13 amino acids. CDR1 is MNHEY and CDR2 is SMNVEV in the germline V gene (reference sequence). CDR3 nucleotides: TGTGCCAGCAGTTTGGGGGAAACCTACGAGCAGTACTTC. Amino acids: CASSLGETYEQYF.

J is TRBJ2-1 and V is TRBV9; 12 nucleotides align to TRBD2. Germline trimming cut 2 bases from V and 6 bases from J; bases unmatched to any gene: 12. Germline values: CDR1 SGDLS, CDR2 YYNGEE. This CDR3 region has 18 residues. The CDR3 DNA reads TGTGCCAGCAGCGTCTCCCGGCTAGCGGGAGGGAGAGCCAATGAGCAGTTCTTC. Its translation: CASSVSRLAGGRANEQFF.

A single count supports this clone. The chain employs TRBV27 and TRBJ1-1; the D is unclear. The CDR3 is 13 amino acids. Germline CDR1 MNHEY, CDR2 SMNVEV (reference sequence). Trimming left V 4 bases short and J 1 base short, with 7 bases between. Here the CDR3 DNA reads TGTGCCAGCAGTTCTGGGTGGAACACTGAAGCTTTCTTT. Translated: CASSSGWNTEAFF.

This sequence joins TRBV5-4 and TRBJ2-1; perhaps D is TRBD1 or TRBD2 (6 bases each). V lost 6 bases and J lost 8, with 15 bases in between. The CDR3 length is 13 residues. Germline CDR1 is SGHNT and CDR2 is YYREEE (reference sequence). The CDR3 sequence is CASKGGGPDEQFF. The DNA of the CDR3 is TGTGCCAGCAAAGGGGGAGGCCCGGATGAGCAGTTCTTC.

DNA of the CDR3: TGTGCCAGCAGCCCCGGACGGTGGATAAGGGGCTACACCTTC. Its translation: CASSPGRWIRGYTF. The rearrangement links TRBV14 to TRBJ1-2, with D hard to call. Germline V CDR1 and CDR2: SGHDN, FVKESK. Trimming pared 4 bases from V and 8 bases from J, leaving 17 bases between. The CDR3 is 14 amino acids.

This chain connects TRBV7-8 to TRBJ2-1; D ambiguous. V lost 5 bases and J 8 bases, leaving 10 bases between the germline ends. The CDR3 is made up of 12 amino acids. In germline, CDR1 is SGHVS, CDR2 FQNEAQ. CDR3 sequence reads: CASSPGIYEQFF. CDR3 DNA: TGTGCCAGCAGCCCTGGGATTTATGAGCAGTTCTTC.

The chain is built from TRBV6-5 and TRBJ2-1; TRBD2 matches 12 bases. The junction had 7 bases not matched to a gene; V was cut back by 4 bases and J by 6 bases. The length of the CDR3 is 16 residues. Looked up from germline, CDR1 is MNHEY and CDR2 is SVGAGI. As DNA, the CDR3 is TGTGCCAGCAGTTCCCGACTAGCGGGAGTAATCAATGAGCAGTTCTTC. This gives the protein CASSSRLAGVINEQFF.

The chain links TRBV20-1 to TRBJ1-3; D unresolved. The CDR3 spans 11 residues. The V and J ends lost 6 bases and 2 bases respectively, with 5 bases between them. The germline CDR1 and CDR2 sequences are DFQATT and SNEGSKA (reference sequence). The CDR3 DNA reads as TGCAGTGCGACGCCTGGAAACACCATATATTTT. Encoded protein: CSATPGNTIYF.

This sequence joins TRBV19 and TRBJ2-7, with 7 bases identical to TRBD1. Germline V lookup: CDR1 LNHDA, CDR2 SQIVND (reference sequence). The CDR3 runs 15 residues. J gave up 3 bases and V 3 bases, and 8 bases lay outside the gene matches. The CDR3: CASSIRWDSYYEQYF. CDR3 DNA: TGTGCCAGTAGTATTCGTTGGGACAGCTACTACGAGCAGTACTTC.

The gene calls are TRBV5-4 and TRBJ2-7; D possibly corresponds to TRBD1 (6 bases). V was trimmed by 4 bases and J by 6 bases, leaving 11 bases between them. Looked up from germline, CDR1 is SGHNT and CDR2 is YYREEE (reference sequence). The length of the CDR3 is 12 residues. The CDR3 protein is CASSGGQPEQYF. In DNA form, the CDR3 reads TGTGCCAGCAGCGGAGGACAGCCCGAGCAGTACTTC.

CDR3: CAWSTMVDVQETQYF. As DNA, the CDR3 is TGTGCCTGGAGTACAATGGTGGACGTCCAAGAGACCCAGTACTTC. The chain joins TRBV30 to TRBJ2-5; D remains unclear. This CDR3 is built from 15 residues. Trimming took off 2 bases at V and 1 base at J, with 14 bases between the two ends. The germline gives CDR1 GTSNPN, CDR2 SVGIG (reference sequence).

The chain combines TRBV29-1 with TRBJ2-3; D may be TRBD1 (7 bases). The CDR3 totals 14 residues. Germline CDR1 is SQVTM and CDR2 is ANQGSEA. Trimming cost V 8 bases and J 2 bases, with 17 bases left between them. The CDR3 region has the DNA TGCAGCTTAGCGGAGACAGGGCCCACAGATACGCAGTATTTT. It encodes CSLAETGPTDTQYF.

This chain links TRBV13 with TRBJ2-7; 10 nucleotides agree with TRBD1. With V trimmed by 5 bases and J by 1 base, 20 bases remained unmatched. The CDR3 length is 20 residues. The germline CDR1 and CDR2 sequences are PRHDT and FYEKMQ (reference sequence). The CDR3: CASSLRTGGIGLGRSYEQYF. The CDR3 bases are TGTGCCAGCAGCCTGCGGACAGGGGGAATAGGCTTGGGGAGATCCTACGAGCAGTACTTC.